The entry below describes one TCR beta chain. These data are taken from a study of cytomegalovirus exposure and HLA in healthy donors. The PCR employed 60 Vbeta primers together with 13 Jbeta primers. Clones were read by immunoSEQ multiplex PCR, and TCRdb kept only the in-frame ones, dropping some. The table has some 140,000 clones, around four fifths seen once. Germline V lookup: CDR1 SGHVS, CDR2 FQNEAQ. This CDR3 contains 17 residues. The ends lost 5 bases at V and 0 bases at J; junction bases unmatched: 6. The chain links TRBV7-8 to TRBJ2-7; TRBD2 matches 14 bases. The receptor's source is a middle-aged man in good health and CMV-seronegative. The specimen was PBMCs. Here the CDR3 reads CASSPRTSGGSSYEQYF. CDR3 coding DNA: TGTGCCAGCAGCCCAAGGACTAGCGGGGGGAGCTCCTACGAGCAGTACTTC.